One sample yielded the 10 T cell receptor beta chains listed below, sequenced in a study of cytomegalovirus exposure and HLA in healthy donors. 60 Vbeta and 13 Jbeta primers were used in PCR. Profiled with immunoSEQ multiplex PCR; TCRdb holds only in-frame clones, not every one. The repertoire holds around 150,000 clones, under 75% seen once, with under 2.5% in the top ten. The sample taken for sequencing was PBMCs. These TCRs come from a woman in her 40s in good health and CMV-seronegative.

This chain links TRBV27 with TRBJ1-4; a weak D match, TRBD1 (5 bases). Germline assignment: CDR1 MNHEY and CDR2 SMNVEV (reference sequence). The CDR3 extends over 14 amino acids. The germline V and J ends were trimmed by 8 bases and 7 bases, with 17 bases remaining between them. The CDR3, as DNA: TGTGCCAGCGGAGCAGGGTTGATAGGTGAAAAACTGTTTTTT. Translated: CASGAGLIGEKLFF.

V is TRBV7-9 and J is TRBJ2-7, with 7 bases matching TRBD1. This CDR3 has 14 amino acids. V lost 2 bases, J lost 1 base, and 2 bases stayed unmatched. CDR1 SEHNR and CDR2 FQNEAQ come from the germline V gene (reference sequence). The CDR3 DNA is TGTGCCAGCAGCTTACAGGACAGGTCCTACGAGCAGTACTTC. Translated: CASSLQDRSYEQYF. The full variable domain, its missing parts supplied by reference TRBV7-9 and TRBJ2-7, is DTGVSQNPRHKITKRGQNVTFRCDPISEHNRLYWYRQTLGQGPEFLTYFQNEAQLEKSRLLSDRFSAERPKGSFSTLEIQRTEQGDSAMYLCASSLQDRSYEQYFGPGTRLTVT.

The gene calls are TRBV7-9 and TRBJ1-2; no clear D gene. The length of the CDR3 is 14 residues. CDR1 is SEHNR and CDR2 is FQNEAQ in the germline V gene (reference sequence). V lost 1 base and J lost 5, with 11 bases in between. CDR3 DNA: TGTGCCAGCAGCTTAGAGACACAGCTATATGGCTACACCTTC. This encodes CASSLETQLYGYTF.

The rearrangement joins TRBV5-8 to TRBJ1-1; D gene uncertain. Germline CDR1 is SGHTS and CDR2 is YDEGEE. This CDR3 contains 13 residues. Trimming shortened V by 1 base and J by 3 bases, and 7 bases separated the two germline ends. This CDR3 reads CASSLYSYTEAFF. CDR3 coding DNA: TGTGCCAGCAGCTTGTACAGCTACACTGAAGCTTTCTTT. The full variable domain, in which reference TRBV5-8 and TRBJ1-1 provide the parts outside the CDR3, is EAGVTQSPTHLIKTRGQQATLRCSPISGHTSVYWYQQALGLGLQFLLWYDEGEERNRGNFPPRFSGRQFPNYSSELNVNALELEDSALYLCASSLYSYTEAFFGQGTRLTVV.

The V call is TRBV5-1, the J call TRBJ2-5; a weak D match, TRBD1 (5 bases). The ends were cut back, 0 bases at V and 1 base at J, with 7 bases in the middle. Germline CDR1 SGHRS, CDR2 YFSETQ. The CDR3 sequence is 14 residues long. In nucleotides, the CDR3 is TGCGCCAGCAGCTTGGAGGGGATCCAAGAGACCCAGTACTTC. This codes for CASSLEGIQETQYF.

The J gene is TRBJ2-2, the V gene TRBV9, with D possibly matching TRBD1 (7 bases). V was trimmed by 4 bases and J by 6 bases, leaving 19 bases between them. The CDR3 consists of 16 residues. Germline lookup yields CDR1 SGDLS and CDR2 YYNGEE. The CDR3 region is CASSPSRGATPGELFF. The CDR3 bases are TGTGCCAGCAGCCCCTCCAGGGGGGCGACGCCCGGGGAGCTGTTTTTT.

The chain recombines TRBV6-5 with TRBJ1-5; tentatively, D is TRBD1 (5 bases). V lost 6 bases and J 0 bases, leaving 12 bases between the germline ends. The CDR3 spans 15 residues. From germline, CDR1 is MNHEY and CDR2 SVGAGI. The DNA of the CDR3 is TGTGCCAGCAGACCTTGGGGCCATAGCAATCAGCCCCAGCATTTT. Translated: CASRPWGHSNQPQHF.

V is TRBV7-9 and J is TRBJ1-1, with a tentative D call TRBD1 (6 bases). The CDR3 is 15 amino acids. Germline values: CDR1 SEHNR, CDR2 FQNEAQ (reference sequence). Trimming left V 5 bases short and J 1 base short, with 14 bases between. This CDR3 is CASSEYRVGNTEAFF. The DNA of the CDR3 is TGTGCCAGCAGCGAATACAGGGTTGGGAACACTGAAGCTTTCTTT.

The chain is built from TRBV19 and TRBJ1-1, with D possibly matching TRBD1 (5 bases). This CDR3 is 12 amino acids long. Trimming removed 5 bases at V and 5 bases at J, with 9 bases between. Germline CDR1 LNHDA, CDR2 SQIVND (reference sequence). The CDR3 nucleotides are TGTGCCAGTAGTCAAGGGGCGACTGAAGCTTTCTTT. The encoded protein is CASSQGATEAFF.

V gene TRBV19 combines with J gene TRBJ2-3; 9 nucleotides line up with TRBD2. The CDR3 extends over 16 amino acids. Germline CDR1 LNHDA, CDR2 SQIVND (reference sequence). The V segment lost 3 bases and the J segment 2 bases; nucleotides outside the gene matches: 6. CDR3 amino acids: CASSIGTSRNTDTQYF. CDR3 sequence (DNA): TGTGCCAGTAGTATTGGGACTAGCCGAAACACAGATACGCAGTATTTT.